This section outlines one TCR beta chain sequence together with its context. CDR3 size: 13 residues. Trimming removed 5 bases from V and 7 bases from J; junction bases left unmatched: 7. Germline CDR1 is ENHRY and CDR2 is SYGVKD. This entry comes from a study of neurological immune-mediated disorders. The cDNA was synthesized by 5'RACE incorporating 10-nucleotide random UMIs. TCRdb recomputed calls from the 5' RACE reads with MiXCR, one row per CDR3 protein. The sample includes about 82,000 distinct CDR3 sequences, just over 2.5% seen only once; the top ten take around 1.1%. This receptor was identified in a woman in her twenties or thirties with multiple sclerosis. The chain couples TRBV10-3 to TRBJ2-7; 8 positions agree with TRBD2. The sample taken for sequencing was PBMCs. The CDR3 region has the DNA TGTGCCATCAGTAGCGGGGGAGATTGGGAGCAGTACTTC. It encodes CAISSGGDWEQYF.